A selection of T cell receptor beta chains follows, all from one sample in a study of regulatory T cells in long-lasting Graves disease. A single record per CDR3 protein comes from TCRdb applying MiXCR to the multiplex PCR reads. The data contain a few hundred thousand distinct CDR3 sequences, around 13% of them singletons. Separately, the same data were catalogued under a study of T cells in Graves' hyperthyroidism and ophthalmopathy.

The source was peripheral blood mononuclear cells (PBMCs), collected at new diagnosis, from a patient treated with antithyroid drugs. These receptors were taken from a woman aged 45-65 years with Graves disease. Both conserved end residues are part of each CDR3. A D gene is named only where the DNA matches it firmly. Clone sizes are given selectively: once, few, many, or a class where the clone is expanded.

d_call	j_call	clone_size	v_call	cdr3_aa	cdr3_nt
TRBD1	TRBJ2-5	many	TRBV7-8	CASSLGRPRTGPRQETQYF	TGTGCCAGCAGCTTAGGGCGGCCACGGACAGGACCACGGCAAGAGACCCAGTACTTC
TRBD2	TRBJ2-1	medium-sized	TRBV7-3	CASSLTGTSGSTYNEQFF	TGTGCCAGCAGCTTAACTGGGACTAGCGGTTCAACCTACAATGAGCAGTTCTTC
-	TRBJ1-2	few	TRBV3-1	CASSQAMGTLNYGYTF	TGTGCCAGCAGCCAAGCCATGGGAACGCTTAACTATGGCTACACCTTC
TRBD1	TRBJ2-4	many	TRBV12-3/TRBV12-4	CASSGTGKAKNIQYF	TGTGCCAGCAGTGGGACAGGAAAAGCCAAAAACATTCAGTACTTC
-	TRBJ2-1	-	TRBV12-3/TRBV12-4	CASRDSNEQFF	TGTGCCAGCAGGGACTCTAATGAGCAGTTCTTC
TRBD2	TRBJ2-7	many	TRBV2	CASRRAGGGEQYF	TGTGCCAGCCGGAGAGCGGGAGGGGGCGAGCAGTACTTC
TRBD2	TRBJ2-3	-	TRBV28	CASSPVTSGRAVIGDMQYF	TGTGCCAGCAGTCCGGTGACTAGCGGGAGGGCCGTGATAGGAGATATGCAGTATTTT
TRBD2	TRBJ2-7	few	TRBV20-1	CSATGTSLYEQYF	TGCAGTGCAACCGGGACTAGCCTCTACGAGCAGTACTTC
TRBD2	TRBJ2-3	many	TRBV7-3	CASSPKTSGTDTQYF	TGTGCCAGCAGCCCGAAGACTAGCGGCACAGATACGCAGTATTTT
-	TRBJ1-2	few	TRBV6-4	CASSQGGDYGYTF	TGTGCCAGCAGTCAGGGCGGCGACTATGGCTACACCTTC
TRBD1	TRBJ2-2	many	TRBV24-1	CATRGQGNTGELFF	TGTGCCACCAGAGGACAGGGGAACACCGGGGAGCTGTTTTTT
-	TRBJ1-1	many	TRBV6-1	CASIPMGTENTEAFF	TGTGCCAGCATCCCCATGGGTACCGAGAACACTGAAGCTTTCTTT
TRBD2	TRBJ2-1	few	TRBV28	CASRPSGTSGTQFF	TGTGCCAGCAGGCCATCCGGGACTAGCGGGACCCAGTTCTTC
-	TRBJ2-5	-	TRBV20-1	CSARDFKGSGETQYF	TGCAGTGCTAGAGATTTTAAGGGTTCGGGGGAGACCCAGTACTTC
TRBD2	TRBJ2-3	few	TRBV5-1	CASSSGLAGISSTDTQYF	TGCGCCAGCAGCTCGGGACTAGCGGGAATATCTAGCACAGATACGCAGTATTTT
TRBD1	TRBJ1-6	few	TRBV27	CASSLSTGGSSPLHF	TGTGCCAGCAGTTTATCTACAGGGGGCAGCTCACCCCTCCACTTT
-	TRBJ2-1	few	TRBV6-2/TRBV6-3	CASSPDGGYYNEQFF	TGTGCCAGCAGCCCCGATGGGGGATACTACAATGAGCAGTTCTTC